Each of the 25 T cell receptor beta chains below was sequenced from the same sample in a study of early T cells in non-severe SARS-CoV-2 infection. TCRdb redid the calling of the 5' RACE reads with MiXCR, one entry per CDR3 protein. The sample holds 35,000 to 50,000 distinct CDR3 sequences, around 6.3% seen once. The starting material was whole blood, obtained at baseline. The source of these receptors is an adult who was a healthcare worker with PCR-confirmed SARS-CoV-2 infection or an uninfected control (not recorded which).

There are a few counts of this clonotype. The CDR3 nucleotides are TGCAGTGCTATCAGGCCCAACAATGAGCAGTTCTTC. It translates to CSAIRPNNEQFF. V is TRBV20-1 and J is TRBJ2-1; D call uncertain. Deletions cut 4 bases from V and 5 bases from J, with 9 bases between. This CDR3 has 12 amino acids. The germline CDR1 and CDR2 sequences are DFQATT and SNEGSKA (reference sequence).

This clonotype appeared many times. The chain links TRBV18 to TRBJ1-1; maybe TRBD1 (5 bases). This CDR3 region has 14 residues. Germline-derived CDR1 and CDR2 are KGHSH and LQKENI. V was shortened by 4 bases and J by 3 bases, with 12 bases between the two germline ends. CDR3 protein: CASSQDVGDTEAFF. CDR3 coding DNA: TGTGCCAGCTCACAGGACGTGGGGGACACTGAAGCTTTCTTT.

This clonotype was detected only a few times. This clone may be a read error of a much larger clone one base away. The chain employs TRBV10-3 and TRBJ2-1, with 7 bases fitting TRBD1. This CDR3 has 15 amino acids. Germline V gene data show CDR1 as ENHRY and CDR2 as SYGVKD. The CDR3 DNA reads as TGTGCCAGCAGTGCAGAGGGGACAGCTTACAATGAGCAGTTCTTC. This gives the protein CASSAEGTAYNEQFF.

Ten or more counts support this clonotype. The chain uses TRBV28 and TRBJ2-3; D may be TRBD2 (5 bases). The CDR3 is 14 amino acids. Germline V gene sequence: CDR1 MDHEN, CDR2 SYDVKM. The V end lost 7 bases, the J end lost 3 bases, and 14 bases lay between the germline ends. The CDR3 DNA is TGTGCCAGCACGTCGTACGGGAAAACAGATACGCAGTATTTT. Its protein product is CASTSYGKTDTQYF. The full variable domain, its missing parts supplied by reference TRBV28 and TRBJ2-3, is DVKVTQSSRYLVKRTGEKVFLECVQDMDHENMFWYRQDPGLGLRLIYFSYDVKMKEKGDIPEGYSVSREKKERFSLILESASTNQTSMYLCASTSYGKTDTQYFGPGTRLTVL.

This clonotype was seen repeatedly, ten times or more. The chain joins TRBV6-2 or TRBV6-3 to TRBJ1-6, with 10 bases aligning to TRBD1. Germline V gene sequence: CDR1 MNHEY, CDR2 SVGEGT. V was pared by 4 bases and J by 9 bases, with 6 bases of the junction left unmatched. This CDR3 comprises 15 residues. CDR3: CASSFRTGGSSPLHF. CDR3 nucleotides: TGTGCCAGCAGTTTCCGGACAGGGGGGAGTTCACCCCTCCACTTT.

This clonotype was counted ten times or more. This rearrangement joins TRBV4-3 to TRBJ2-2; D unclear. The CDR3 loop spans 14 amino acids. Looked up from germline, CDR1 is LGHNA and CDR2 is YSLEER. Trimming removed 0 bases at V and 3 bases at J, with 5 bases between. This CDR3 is CASSQDHYTGELFF. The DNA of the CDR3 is TGCGCCAGCAGCCAAGATCACTACACCGGGGAGCTGTTTTTT.

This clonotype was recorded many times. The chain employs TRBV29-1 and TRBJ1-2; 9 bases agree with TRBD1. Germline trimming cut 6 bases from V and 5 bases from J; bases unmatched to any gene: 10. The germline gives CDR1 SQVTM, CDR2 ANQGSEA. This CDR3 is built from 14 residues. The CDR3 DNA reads TGCAGCGTGGGGCTACCGGGACAGGGTTATGGCTACACCTTC. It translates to CSVGLPGQGYGYTF.

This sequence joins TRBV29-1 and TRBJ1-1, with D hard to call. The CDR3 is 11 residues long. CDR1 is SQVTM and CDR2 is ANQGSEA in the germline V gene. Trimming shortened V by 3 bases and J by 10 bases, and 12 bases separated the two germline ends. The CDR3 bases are TGCAGCGTTGAGAGCGTCCGGGGAGCTTTCTTT. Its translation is CSVESVRGAFF.

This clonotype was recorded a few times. Here the CDR3 DNA reads TGTGCCAGCAGCAGAACAGGGTTAGCTAACTATGGCTACACCTTC. Residues: CASSRTGLANYGYTF. The chain uses TRBV27 and TRBJ1-2, with D possibly matching TRBD1 (6 bases). This CDR3 comprises 15 residues. Trimming took off 6 bases at V and 0 bases at J, with 14 bases between the two ends. Germline-derived CDR1 and CDR2 are MNHEY and SMNVEV (reference sequence).

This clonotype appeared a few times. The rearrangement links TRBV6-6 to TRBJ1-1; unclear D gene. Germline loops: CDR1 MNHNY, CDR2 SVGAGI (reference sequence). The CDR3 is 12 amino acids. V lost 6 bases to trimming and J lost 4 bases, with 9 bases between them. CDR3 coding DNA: TGTGCCAGCAGACCTTTGGGCACTGAAGCTTTCTTT. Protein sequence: CASRPLGTEAFF.

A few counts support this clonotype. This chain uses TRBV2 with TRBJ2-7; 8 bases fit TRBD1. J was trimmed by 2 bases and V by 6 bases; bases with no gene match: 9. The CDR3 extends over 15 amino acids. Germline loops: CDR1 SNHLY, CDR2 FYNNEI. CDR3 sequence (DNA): TGTGCCAGCAGCCTCAACAGGGGGAGTCCCTACGAGCAGTACTTC. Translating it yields CASSLNRGSPYEQYF.

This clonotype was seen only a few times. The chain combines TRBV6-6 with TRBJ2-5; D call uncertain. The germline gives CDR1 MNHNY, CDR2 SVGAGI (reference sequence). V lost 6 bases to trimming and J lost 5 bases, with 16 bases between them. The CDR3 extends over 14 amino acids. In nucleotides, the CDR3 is TGTGCCAGCAGCGAACTAACGGCGAGCGAGACCCAGTACTTC. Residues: CASSELTASETQYF.

The CDR3 sequence is CASRDTMTKQGSAVTEAFF. The CDR3 nucleotides read TGTGCCAGCAGAGATACTATGACAAAACAGGGAAGTGCGGTTACTGAAGCTTTCTTT. The V and J genes are TRBV7-2 and TRBJ1-1, with D maybe TRBD1 (6 bases). The CDR3 contains 19 residues. Germline CDR1 SGHTA, CDR2 FQGNSA. Trimming stripped 6 bases from V and 5 bases from J, with 31 bases between.

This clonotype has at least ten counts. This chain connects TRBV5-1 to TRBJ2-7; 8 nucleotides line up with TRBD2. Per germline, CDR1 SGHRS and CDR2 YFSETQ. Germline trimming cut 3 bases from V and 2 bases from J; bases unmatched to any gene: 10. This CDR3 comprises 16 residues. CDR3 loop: CASSSRISGAPYEQYF. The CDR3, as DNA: TGCGCCAGCAGCTCGCGAATTAGCGGGGCCCCCTACGAGCAGTACTTC.

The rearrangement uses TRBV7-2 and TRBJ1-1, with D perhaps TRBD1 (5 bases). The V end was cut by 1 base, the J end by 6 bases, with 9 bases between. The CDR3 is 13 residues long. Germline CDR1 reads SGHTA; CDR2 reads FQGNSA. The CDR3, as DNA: TGTGCCAGCAGCTTAGGGGTGACAGCTGAAGCTTTCTTT. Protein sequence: CASSLGVTAEAFF.

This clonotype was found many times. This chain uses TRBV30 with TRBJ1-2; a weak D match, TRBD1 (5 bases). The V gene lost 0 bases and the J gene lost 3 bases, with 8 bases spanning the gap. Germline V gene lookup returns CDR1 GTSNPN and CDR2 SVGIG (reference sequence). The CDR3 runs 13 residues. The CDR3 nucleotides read TGTGCCTGGAGTGTGCAGGGCTACTATGGCTACACCTTC. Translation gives CAWSVQGYYGYTF.

CDR3 protein: CSARGAETQYF. In nucleotides, the CDR3 is TGCAGTGCTAGGGGGGCCGAGACCCAGTACTTC. The V gene is TRBV20-1, the J gene TRBJ2-5; D may be TRBD1 (6 bases). The CDR3 covers 11 residues. CDR1 DFQATT and CDR2 SNEGSKA come from the germline V gene (reference sequence). The V and J ends lost 3 bases and 5 bases respectively, with 7 bases between them.

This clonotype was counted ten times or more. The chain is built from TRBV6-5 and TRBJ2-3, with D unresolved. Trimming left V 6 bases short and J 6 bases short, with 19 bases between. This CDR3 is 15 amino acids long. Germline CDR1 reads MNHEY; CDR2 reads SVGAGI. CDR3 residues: CASRRLQLRTDTQYF. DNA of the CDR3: TGTGCCAGCAGGCGATTACAGCTAAGGACCGATACGCAGTATTTT.

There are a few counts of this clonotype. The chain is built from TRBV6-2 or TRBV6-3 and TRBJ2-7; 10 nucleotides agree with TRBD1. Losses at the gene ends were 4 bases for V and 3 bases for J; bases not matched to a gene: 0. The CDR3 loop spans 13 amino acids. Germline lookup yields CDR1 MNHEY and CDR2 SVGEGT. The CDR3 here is CASSWTGGYEQYF. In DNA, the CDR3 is TGTGCCAGCAGTTGGACAGGGGGCTACGAGCAGTACTTC.

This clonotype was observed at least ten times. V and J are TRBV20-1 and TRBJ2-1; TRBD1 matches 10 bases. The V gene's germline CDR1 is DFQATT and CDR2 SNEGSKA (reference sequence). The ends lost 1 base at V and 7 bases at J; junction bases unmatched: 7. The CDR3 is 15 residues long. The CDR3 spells CSARAWDRGGNEQFF. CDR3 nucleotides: TGCAGTGCTAGAGCTTGGGACAGGGGAGGGAATGAGCAGTTCTTC.

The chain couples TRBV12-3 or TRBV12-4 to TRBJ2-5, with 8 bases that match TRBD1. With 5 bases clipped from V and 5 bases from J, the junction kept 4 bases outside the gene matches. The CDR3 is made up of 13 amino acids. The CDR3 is CASSPGGGETQYF. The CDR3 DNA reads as TGTGCCAGCAGTCCAGGGGGCGGGGAGACCCAGTACTTC.

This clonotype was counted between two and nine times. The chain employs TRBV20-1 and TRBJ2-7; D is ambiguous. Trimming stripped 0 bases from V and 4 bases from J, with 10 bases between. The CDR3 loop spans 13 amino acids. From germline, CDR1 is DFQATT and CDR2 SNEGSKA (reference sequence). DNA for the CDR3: TGCAGTGCTAGAGATGGGGAAAGATACGAGCAGTACTTC. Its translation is CSARDGERYEQYF.

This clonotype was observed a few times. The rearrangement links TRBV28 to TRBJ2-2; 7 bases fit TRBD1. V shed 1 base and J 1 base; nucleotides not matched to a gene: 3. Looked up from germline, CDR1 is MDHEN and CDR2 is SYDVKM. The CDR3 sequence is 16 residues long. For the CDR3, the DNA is TGTGCCAGCAGTTTATCAAGGACAGGGAACACCGGGGAGCTGTTTTTT. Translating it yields CASSLSRTGNTGELFF. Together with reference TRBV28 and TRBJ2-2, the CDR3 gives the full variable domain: DVKVTQSSRYLVKRTGEKVFLECVQDMDHENMFWYRQDPGLGLRLIYFSYDVKMKEKGDIPEGYSVSREKKERFSLILESASTNQTSMYLCASSLSRTGNTGELFFGEGSRLTVL.

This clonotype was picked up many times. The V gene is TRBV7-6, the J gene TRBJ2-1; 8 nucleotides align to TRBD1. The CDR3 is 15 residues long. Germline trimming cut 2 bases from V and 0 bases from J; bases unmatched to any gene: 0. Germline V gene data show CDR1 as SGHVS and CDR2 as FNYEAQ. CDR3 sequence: CASSLTGGSYNEQFF. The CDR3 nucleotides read TGTGCCAGCAGCTTAACAGGGGGCTCCTACAATGAGCAGTTCTTC.

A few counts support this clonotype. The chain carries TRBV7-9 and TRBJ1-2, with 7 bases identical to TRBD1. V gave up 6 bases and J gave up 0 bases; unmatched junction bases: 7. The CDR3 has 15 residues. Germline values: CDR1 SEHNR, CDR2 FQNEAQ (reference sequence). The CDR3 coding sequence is TGTGCCAGCAGGCAACAGGGGAGATCTAACTATGGCTACACCTTC. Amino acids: CASRQQGRSNYGYTF.